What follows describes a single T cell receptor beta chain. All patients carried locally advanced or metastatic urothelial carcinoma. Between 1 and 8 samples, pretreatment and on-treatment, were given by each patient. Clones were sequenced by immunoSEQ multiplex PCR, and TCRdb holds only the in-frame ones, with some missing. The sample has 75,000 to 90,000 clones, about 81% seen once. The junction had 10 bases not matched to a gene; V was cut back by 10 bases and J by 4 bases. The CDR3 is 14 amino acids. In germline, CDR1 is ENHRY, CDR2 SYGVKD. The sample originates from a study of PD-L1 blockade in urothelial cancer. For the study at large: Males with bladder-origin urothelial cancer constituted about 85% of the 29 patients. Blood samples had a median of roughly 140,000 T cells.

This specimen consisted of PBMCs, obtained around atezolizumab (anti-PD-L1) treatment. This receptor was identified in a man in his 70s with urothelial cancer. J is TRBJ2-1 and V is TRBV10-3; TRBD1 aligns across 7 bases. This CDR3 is CATTGDGIYNEQFF. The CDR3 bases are TGTGCCACCACAGGGGACGGGATTTACAATGAGCAGTTCTTC.